What follows are 23 T cell receptor beta chains derived from one specimen sequenced in a study of cytomegalovirus exposure and HLA in healthy donors. PCR involved 60 Vbeta and 13 Jbeta primers. The assay was immunoSEQ multiplex PCR, and TCRdb's table has in-frame clones only and misses some. Here the sample spans roughly 70,000 clones, over 75% being singletons. Sequencing was performed on PBMCs. These receptors originate from a woman under 40 in good health and CMV-seropositive.

The chain carries TRBV6-5 and TRBJ2-5; 9 bases are a match to TRBD2. This CDR3 is 13 amino acids long. From germline, CDR1 is MNHEY and CDR2 SVGAGI. The trim removed 7 bases at V and 2 bases at J, leaving 2 bases unmatched. CDR3 coding DNA: TGTGCCAGCACTCTAGCGGGACAAGAGACCCAGTACTTC. Amino acid sequence: CASTLAGQETQYF.

This clone was found a few times. This sample includes further DNA sequences coding for the same CDR3. This rearrangement joins TRBV20-1 to TRBJ2-5, with D possibly matching TRBD2 (6 bases). This CDR3 is 11 amino acids long. V was clipped by 4 bases and J by 4 bases, with 7 bases between them. Germline V gives CDR1 DFQATT, CDR2 SNEGSKA (reference sequence). The CDR3 is CSAKGGETQYF. DNA for the CDR3: TGCAGTGCTAAGGGAGGAGAGACCCAGTACTTC.

V is TRBV28 and J is TRBJ1-2, with no clear D. The V gene's germline CDR1 is MDHEN and CDR2 SYDVKM. Trimming removed 6 bases at V and 3 bases at J, with 14 bases between. This CDR3 contains 14 residues. The CDR3 region has the DNA TGTGCCAGCAGCCTGCAACTTCGGGACTATGGCTACACCTTC. The encoded protein is CASSLQLRDYGYTF.

This chain connects TRBV6-1 to TRBJ2-7; 8 bases line up with TRBD1. The length of the CDR3 is 13 residues. CDR1 is MNHNS, CDR2 SASEGT, per germline. V lost 5 bases and J lost 4; bases outside the gene matches: 4. The CDR3 nucleotides read TGTGCCAGCAGTCAGGGGGCGCGGTACGAGCAGTACTTC. Protein sequence: CASSQGARYEQYF.

V and J are TRBV6-5 and TRBJ2-1; TRBD2 might be the D (5 bases). V lost 0 bases and J lost 5, with 11 bases in between. Germline assignment: CDR1 MNHEY and CDR2 SVGAGI. CDR3 length: 15 amino acids. The chain's CDR3 is CASSYSTAGNNEQFF. The CDR3, as DNA: TGTGCCAGCAGTTACTCGACGGCGGGTAACAATGAGCAGTTCTTC.

The table lists this clone with a few counts. The rearrangement joins TRBV6-4 to TRBJ2-1, with 9 bases lining up with TRBD2. Germline V lookup: CDR1 MRHNA, CDR2 SNTAGT. The CDR3 has 15 residues. J lost 6 bases, V lost 5 bases, and 8 bases had no gene match. For the CDR3, the DNA is TGTGCCAGCAGTATTGATAGCGGGAGTGGCAATGAGCAGTTCTTC. Amino acids: CASSIDSGSGNEQFF.

The genes are TRBV5-5 and TRBJ2-5; D is uncertain. The CDR3 totals 12 residues. Trimming pared 2 bases from V and 3 bases from J, leaving 5 bases between. The germline V gene encodes CDR1 SGHKS and CDR2 YYEKEE (reference sequence). CDR3 DNA sequence: TGTGCCAGCAGCTTATCAGAAGAGACCCAGTACTTC. Amino acids: CASSLSEETQYF.

The genes are TRBV6-1 and TRBJ2-7; 10 bases are a match to TRBD2. Germline assignment: CDR1 MNHNS and CDR2 SASEGT. The CDR3 covers 18 residues. J gave up 4 bases and V 2 bases, and 14 bases lay outside the gene matches. CDR3 nucleotide sequence: TGTGCCAGCAGTGAACCGGGACTAGCGCGGGGCGGGCGGTACGAGCAGTACTTC. It yields the protein CASSEPGLARGGRYEQYF.

The chain recombines TRBV10-3 with TRBJ2-7; D not resolved. Trimming took off 2 bases at V and 3 bases at J, with 14 bases between the two ends. Germline V lookup: CDR1 ENHRY, CDR2 SYGVKD. The CDR3 totals 15 residues. DNA of the CDR3: TGTGCCATCAGTGAGGAGATTGCGCTTTTCTACGAGCAGTACTTC. This sequence encodes CAISEEIALFYEQYF.

The rearrangement uses TRBV2 and TRBJ1-2; 9 bases are shared with TRBD1. The CDR3 loop spans 14 amino acids. Germline V gene sequence: CDR1 SNHLY, CDR2 FYNNEI. With 8 bases clipped from V and 1 base from J, the junction kept 5 bases outside the gene matches. The CDR3 region is CASCRDRDNYGYTF. The CDR3 DNA is TGTGCCAGCTGCCGGGACAGGGATAACTATGGCTACACCTTC.

The V call is TRBV25-1, the J call TRBJ2-3; 14 bases agree with TRBD2. Germline CDR1 and CDR2: MGHDK and SYGVNS. V dropped 6 bases and J dropped 4; count of bases not matched to a gene: 9. This CDR3 contains 17 residues. In DNA, the CDR3 is TGTGCCAGCAGCGCGACTAGCGGGAGGGGACCCCCAGATACGCAGTATTTT. Protein product: CASSATSGRGPPDTQYF.

The J gene is TRBJ2-1, the V gene TRBV27, with 10 nucleotides matching TRBD2. CDR1 is MNHEY and CDR2 is SMNVEV in the germline V gene (reference sequence). The V and J ends lost 2 bases and 8 bases, in that order; junction bases with no gene match: 6. The CDR3 spans 15 residues. The CDR3 reads CASSLGGGLAYEQFF. CDR3 bases: TGTGCCAGCAGTTTAGGGGGGGGACTAGCGTATGAGCAGTTCTTC.

This clone was counted a few times. As DNA, the CDR3 is TGTGCCAGCAGCTTACCCCTAGGACAGAGATATTACGAGCAGTACTTC. Protein sequence: CASSLPLGQRYYEQYF. This sequence joins TRBV7-2 and TRBJ2-7; a weak D match, TRBD1 (6 bases). CDR1 SGHTA and CDR2 FQGNSA come from the germline V gene. The CDR3 has 16 residues. The V end lost 2 bases, the J end lost 4 bases, and 18 bases lay between the germline ends.

CDR3 in DNA: TGTGCCAGCAGCCCACGGACAGGGGATGGCTACACCTTC. Amino acid sequence: CASSPRTGDGYTF. This chain connects TRBV11-1 to TRBJ1-2, with 9 bases aligning to TRBD1. The CDR3 runs 13 residues. The ends lost 5 bases at V and 6 bases at J; junction bases unmatched: 4. The germline V gene has CDR1 SGHAT and CDR2 FQDESV (reference sequence).

The V call is TRBV7-2, the J call TRBJ2-7; 13 nucleotides agree with TRBD2. With V trimmed by 6 bases and J by 6 bases, 8 bases remained unmatched. CDR3 length equals 15 residues. Per the germline V gene, CDR1 is SGHTA and CDR2 is FQGNSA. The CDR3 is CASSPGLAGAGEQYF. The CDR3 nucleotides are TGTGCCAGCAGTCCCGGACTAGCGGGAGCGGGCGAGCAGTACTTC.

V usage is TRBV18 and J usage is TRBJ1-5, with D perhaps matching TRBD1 (6 bases). The CDR3 extends over 15 amino acids. The germline V gene has CDR1 KGHSH and CDR2 LQKENI. Trimming stripped 2 bases from V and 2 bases from J, with 10 bases between. CDR3 protein: CASSPGSGGNQPQHF. The CDR3 DNA reads as TGTGCCAGCTCACCAGGGTCAGGGGGCAATCAGCCCCAGCATTTT.

V and J are TRBV5-6 and TRBJ2-2; TRBD2 agrees at 8 bases. J was trimmed by 4 bases and V by 3 bases; bases with no gene match: 5. This CDR3 contains 15 residues. Per germline, CDR1 SGHDT and CDR2 YYEEEE. DNA for the CDR3: TGTGCCAGCAGCTCACTAGCGGTGGTCACCGGGGAGCTGTTTTTT. Translated, it gives CASSSLAVVTGELFF.

V gene TRBV5-5 combines with J gene TRBJ1-1, with 8 bases matching TRBD1. There are 15 residues in the CDR3. J lost 4 bases, V lost 2 bases, and 7 bases had no gene match. Germline CDR1 reads SGHKS; CDR2 reads YYEKEE (reference sequence). The CDR3 DNA sequence: TGTGCCAGCAGCTTCCTCGACAGGGGAGCCACTGAAGCTTTCTTT. As protein: CASSFLDRGATEAFF.

The chain is built from TRBV19 and TRBJ2-5, with 7 nucleotides matching TRBD2. This CDR3 is 13 amino acids long. Germline V gene lookup returns CDR1 LNHDA and CDR2 SQIVND (reference sequence). V trimming: 8 bases; J trimming: 2 bases; junction bases outside the gene matches: 5. This CDR3 reads CASRQRGQETQYF. CDR3 nucleotides: TGTGCCAGTCGACAGCGGGGACAAGAGACCCAGTACTTC.

V gene TRBV6-5 combines with J gene TRBJ1-1; D possibly corresponds to TRBD1 (5 bases). Germline CDR1 is MNHEY and CDR2 is SVGAGI. Trimming left V 9 bases short and J 5 bases short, with 19 bases between. CDR3 size: 14 residues. CDR3 region: CASNPGRGKTEAFF. CDR3 coding DNA: TGTGCCAGTAACCCCGGGAGGGGAAAGACTGAAGCTTTCTTT.

The V and J genes are TRBV7-2 and TRBJ2-2, with 8 bases aligning to TRBD1. In germline, CDR1 is SGHTA, CDR2 FQGNSA. The CDR3 runs to 16 residues. V dropped 5 bases and J dropped 5; count of bases not matched to a gene: 10. The CDR3 sequence is CASSHGRGRGTGELFF. The DNA for the CDR3 is TGTGCCAGCAGCCACGGCAGGGGGCGCGGTACCGGGGAGCTGTTTTTT.

The chain links TRBV28 to TRBJ2-1; 13 bases match TRBD2. With V trimmed by 5 bases and J by 5 bases, 3 bases remained unmatched. This CDR3 region has 15 residues. The germline CDR1 and CDR2 sequences are MDHEN and SYDVKM. The CDR3, as DNA: TGTGCCAGCAGTCCGACTAGCGGGGGGAACAATGAGCAGTTCTTC. This gives the protein CASSPTSGGNNEQFF.

This sequence joins TRBV15 and TRBJ2-1, with TRBD1 as a possible D gene (6 bases). This CDR3 contains 15 residues. Trimming shortened V by 1 base and J by 2 bases, and 9 bases separated the two germline ends. CDR1 and CDR2 (germline): LNHNV, YYDKDF (reference sequence). The CDR3 here is CATSRAWGPYNEQFF. The CDR3 nucleotides are TGTGCCACCAGCAGAGCATGGGGGCCCTACAATGAGCAGTTCTTC.